This is a list of T cell receptor beta chains from one sample in a study of cytomegalovirus exposure and HLA in healthy donors. The assay was immunoSEQ multiplex PCR, and TCRdb's table has in-frame clones only and misses some. The sample carries some 200,000 clones, 82% recorded once. The sequencing sample was made of PBMCs. These receptors all stem from a woman between 18 and 30 years old in good health and CMV-seronegative. The CDR3 runs from the conserved cysteine through the conserved F or W. The D gene is left open where the match is weak. Clone size is not always given. Where it is, it says once, few, many or a class for expanded clones.

TRBV27,TRBD2,-,14,TRBJ2-7,CASSASGTPYEQYF,TGTGCCAGCAGTGCTAGCGGGACTCCCTACGAGCAGTACTTC
TRBV9,-,-,18,TRBJ2-1,CASSAISGTGYIGNEQFF,TGTGCCAGCAGCGCAATTAGCGGGACAGGGTATATTGGCAATGAGCAGTTCTTC
TRBV6-5,TRBD1,-,11,TRBJ2-7,CASRTGDEQYF,TGTGCCAGTCGAACAGGGGACGAGCAGTACTTC
TRBV7-9,-,-,15,TRBJ1-5,CASSLGTALMGPQHF,TGTGCCAGCAGCTTAGGGACAGCTCTTATGGGGCCCCAGCATTTT
TRBV28,-,-,11,TRBJ2-1,CASRLYDEQFF,TGTGCCAGCAGACTTTATGATGAGCAGTTCTTC
TRBV6-4,-,-,15,TRBJ2-7,CASSDHERMVYEQYF,TGTGCCAGCAGTGACCACGAGAGGATGGTCTACGAGCAGTACTTC
TRBV7-9,TRBD1,-,17,TRBJ2-3,CASDPLPGQGAGDTQYF,TGTGCCAGCGACCCCCTACCGGGACAGGGGGCGGGAGATACGCAGTATTTT
TRBV30,TRBD2,-,15,TRBJ2-3,CACTEREGLPDTQYF,TGTGCCTGTACAGAGCGGGAGGGCCTCCCAGATACGCAGTATTTT
TRBV5-1,-,-,12,TRBJ2-3,CASSSFTDTQYF,TGCGCCAGCAGCTCCTTCACAGATACGCAGTATTTT
TRBV2,-,once,14,TRBJ2-5,CASTLSGLQETQYF,TGTGCCAGCACCCTTAGCGGCCTACAAGAGACCCAGTACTTC
TRBV5-1,-,few,14,TRBJ1-1,CASSVQGSNTEAFF,TGCGCCAGCAGCGTACAGGGTTCTAACACTGAAGCTTTCTTT
TRBV7-6,-,-,14,TRBJ2-5,CASSSTGFGETQYF,TGTGCCAGCAGCTCAACAGGGTTCGGAGAGACCCAGTACTTC
TRBV5-1,TRBD1,-,18,TRBJ2-1,CASSKINRDRGSYNEQFF,TGCGCCAGCAGCAAAATTAACCGGGACAGGGGATCCTACAATGAGCAGTTCTTC
TRBV7-6,TRBD1,-,19,TRBJ1-2,CASSLSTGTGVRVGYGYTF,TGTGCCAGCAGCCTATCCACCGGGACAGGGGTTCGGGTTGGCTATGGCTACACCTTC
TRBV7-8,-,-,13,TRBJ1-2,CASSLVGGQGYTF,TGTGCCAGCAGCTTAGTTGGAGGGCAGGGCTACACCTTC
TRBV7-9,-,-,12,TRBJ2-7,CASSLDFYEQYF,TGTGCCAGCAGCTTAGACTTCTACGAGCAGTACTTC
TRBV6-6,-,-,10,TRBJ2-5,CASSSGTQYF,TGTGCCAGCAGTTCGGGGACCCAGTACTTC
TRBV4-1,-,-,14,TRBJ2-7,CASSHEASWYEQYF,TGCGCCAGCAGCCACGAAGCCTCCTGGTACGAGCAGTACTTC
TRBV30,TRBD1,-,14,TRBJ2-6,CAWDRGPGANVLTF,TGTGCCTGGGACAGGGGACCTGGGGCCAACGTCCTGACTTTC
TRBV19,-,-,13,TRBJ1-4,CASRVPAGEKLFF,TGTGCCAGTAGGGTTCCCGCGGGGGAAAAACTGTTTTTT
TRBV2,TRBD1,-,15,TRBJ1-4,CASSPVDRGHEKLFF,TGTGCCAGCAGTCCGGTGGACAGGGGGCACGAAAAACTGTTCTTT
TRBV7-2,-,once,14,TRBJ1-5,CASSLDSSNQPQHF,TGTGCCAGCAGCTTGGACAGTAGCAATCAGCCCCAGCATTTT
TRBV29-1,TRBD2,-,13,TRBJ2-3,CSGKRLATDTQYF,TGCAGCGGTAAGAGACTAGCAACAGATACGCAGTATTTT
TRBV7-9,-,-,17,TRBJ1-6,CASSLDGGAMGNSPLHF,TGTGCCAGCAGCTTAGATGGAGGGGCTATGGGGAATTCACCCCTCCACTTT
TRBV6-5,-,-,14,TRBJ2-4,CASSYGGAENIQYF,TGTGCCAGCAGTTACGGGGGGGCAGAAAACATTCAGTACTTC
TRBV7-6,-,once,15,TRBJ1-1,CASSRWGGGDTEAFF,TGTGCCAGCAGTCGATGGGGCGGGGGTGACACTGAAGCTTTCTTT
TRBV5-1,TRBD1,-,14,TRBJ2-2,CASRGQGSTGELFF,TGCGCCAGTCGGGGACAGGGGAGCACCGGGGAGCTGTTTTTT
TRBV2,-,-,21,TRBJ2-6,CASSGQGRNRSPTSGANVLTF,TGTGCCAGCAGTGGCCAGGGCCGAAATCGAAGCCCGACCTCTGGGGCCAACGTCCTGACTTTC
TRBV27,-,-,13,TRBJ2-7,CASSSQFSYEQYF,TGTGCCAGCAGTTCTCAGTTCTCCTACGAGCAGTACTTC
TRBV6-5,-,-,15,TRBJ2-1,CASSYSNGRYNEQFF,TGTGCCAGCAGTTACTCGAACGGGAGATACAATGAGCAGTTCTTC
TRBV5-3,TRBD1,-,15,TRBJ1-4,CARSLTGVVNEKLFF,TGTGCCAGAAGCTTAACAGGGGTTGTTAATGAAAAACTGTTTTTT
TRBV5-1,TRBD2,-,14,TRBJ2-7,CASSLGSGSYEQYF,TGCGCCAGCAGCTTGGGTAGCGGGAGTTACGAGCAGTACTTC
TRBV13,TRBD1,-,16,TRBJ2-2,CASSPSPDRGTGELFF,TGTGCCAGCAGCCCATCTCCGGACAGGGGCACCGGGGAGCTGTTTTTT
TRBV18,TRBD1,-,15,TRBJ2-7,CASSPPSDRAGEQYF,TGTGCCAGCTCACCACCGTCCGACAGGGCAGGGGAGCAGTACTTC
TRBV4-1,-,-,16,TRBJ2-1,CASSHKERSSYNEQFF,TGCGCCAGCAGCCATAAGGAGCGAAGCTCCTACAATGAGCAGTTCTTC
TRBV6-4,TRBD1,-,15,TRBJ2-1,CASSDGTGAYNEQFF,TGTGCCAGCAGTGATGGGACAGGGGCTTACAATGAGCAGTTCTTC
TRBV5-1,TRBD1,-,15,TRBJ2-1,CASSSGTELYSEQFF,TGCGCCAGCAGCTCCGGGACAGAGCTCTACAGTGAGCAGTTCTTC
TRBV14,-,few,20,TRBJ2-7,CASSQRFTWTAGRESYEQYF,TGTGCCAGCAGCCAGCGGTTTACGTGGACCGCCGGTCGGGAATCTTACGAGCAGTACTTC
TRBV15,-,-,13,TRBJ2-7,CATSRENIDEQYF,TGTGCCACCAGCAGAGAAAATATCGACGAGCAGTACTTC
TRBV18,TRBD1,-,14,TRBJ2-7,CASSPRDRVREQYF,TGTGCCAGCTCACCCCGGGACAGGGTAAGAGAGCAGTACTTC
TRBV27,-,-,15,TRBJ2-4,CASGGSPTDRNIQYF,TGTGCCAGCGGGGGGAGCCCAACGGACCGAAACATTCAGTACTTC
TRBV11-2,TRBD1,once,18,TRBJ1-1,CASSLVSGQGAPIRKAFF,TGTGCCAGCAGCTTAGTGTCGGGACAGGGGGCGCCTATCCGGAAGGCTTTCTTT
TRBV2,TRBD1,-,13,TRBJ2-7,CASSVSQGNEQYF,TGTGCCAGCAGTGTTTCACAGGGGAACGAGCAGTACTTC
TRBV5-5,-,-,16,TRBJ1-5,CASSLLWGQGNQPQHF,TGTGCCAGCAGCTTGCTTTGGGGGCAGGGCAATCAGCCCCAGCATTTT
TRBV6-5,-,once,13,TRBJ2-5,CASTQGWGETQYF,TGTGCCAGCACCCAGGGGTGGGGGGAGACCCAGTACTTC
TRBV6-6,-,once,15,TRBJ1-1,CASSSGESLSTEAFF,TGTGCCAGCAGTTCGGGGGAATCTCTCAGCACTGAAGCTTTCTTT
TRBV19,TRBD2,-,17,TRBJ2-7,CASSISSGRASGYEQYF,TGTGCCAGTAGTATTAGTAGCGGGAGGGCAAGTGGCTACGAGCAGTACTTC
TRBV14,-,-,13,TRBJ1-2,CASSDTDIYGYTF,TGTGCCAGCAGCGACACCGATATCTATGGCTACACCTTC
TRBV19,TRBD1,-,12,TRBJ1-2,CASRRDRAGYTF,TGTGCCAGTAGACGCGACAGGGCTGGCTACACCTTC
TRBV15,-,-,14,TRBJ1-5,CATTAAGGNQPQHF,TGTGCCACCACCGCAGCCGGGGGCAATCAGCCCCAGCATTTT
TRBV5-1,-,-,16,TRBJ2-3,CASSLAAGTDTDTQYF,TGCGCCAGCAGCTTGGCCGCGGGGACAGATACAGATACGCAGTATTTT
TRBV21-1,-,-,18,TRBJ2-1,CASSKAQPGQWSYNEQFF,TGTGCCAGCAGCAAAGCTCAACCGGGACAGTGGTCCTACAATGAGCAGTTCTTC
TRBV19,-,-,16,TRBJ2-3,CASSIGEGEGTDTQYF,TGTGCCAGTAGTATCGGAGAGGGAGAAGGCACAGATACGCAGTATTTT
TRBV6-5,TRBD1,-,14,TRBJ2-1,CASSYRGQEGSQFF,TGTGCCAGCAGTTACAGGGGACAGGAGGGATCCCAGTTCTTC
TRBV2,-,-,12,TRBJ1-5,CASRIDRGPQHF,TGTGCCAGCAGGATAGATCGGGGGCCCCAGCATTTT
TRBV5-6,TRBD2,-,16,TRBJ2-3,CASSATSSRFTDTQYF,TGTGCCAGCAGCGCGACTAGCTCTAGATTCACAGATACGCAGTATTTT
TRBV28,TRBD2,-,14,TRBJ2-1,CASSSRTSGIEQFF,TGTGCCAGCAGCTCACGGACTAGCGGGATAGAGCAGTTCTTC